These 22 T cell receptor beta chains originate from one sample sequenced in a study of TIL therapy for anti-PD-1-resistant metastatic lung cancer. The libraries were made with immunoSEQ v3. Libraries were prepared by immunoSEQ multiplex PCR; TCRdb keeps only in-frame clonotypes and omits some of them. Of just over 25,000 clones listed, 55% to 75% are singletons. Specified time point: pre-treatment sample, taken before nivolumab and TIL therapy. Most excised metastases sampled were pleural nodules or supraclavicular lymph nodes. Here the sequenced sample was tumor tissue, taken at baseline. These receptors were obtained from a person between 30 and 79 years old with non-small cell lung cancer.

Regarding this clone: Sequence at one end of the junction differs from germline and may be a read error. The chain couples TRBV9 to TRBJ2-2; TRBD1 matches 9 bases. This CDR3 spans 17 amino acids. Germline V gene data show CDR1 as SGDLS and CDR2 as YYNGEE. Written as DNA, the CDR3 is TGTGCCAGCAGCGCCAGAGGGACAGGGCCGAGCACCAGGGAGCTGTTTTTT. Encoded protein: CASSARGTGPSTRELFF. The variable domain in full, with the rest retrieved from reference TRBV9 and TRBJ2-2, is DSGVTQTPKHLITATGQRVTLRCSPRSGDLSVYWYQQSLDQGLQFLIQYYNGEERAKGNILERFSAQQFPDLHSELNLSSLELGDSALYFCASSARGTGPSTRELFFGEGSRLTVL.

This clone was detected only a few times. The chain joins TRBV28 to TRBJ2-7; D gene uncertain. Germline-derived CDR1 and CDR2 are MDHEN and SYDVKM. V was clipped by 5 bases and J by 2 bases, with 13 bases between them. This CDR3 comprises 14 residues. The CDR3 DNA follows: TGTGCCAGCAGTCCGGATCCGGACGCCTACGAGCAGTACTTC. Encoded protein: CASSPDPDAYEQYF.

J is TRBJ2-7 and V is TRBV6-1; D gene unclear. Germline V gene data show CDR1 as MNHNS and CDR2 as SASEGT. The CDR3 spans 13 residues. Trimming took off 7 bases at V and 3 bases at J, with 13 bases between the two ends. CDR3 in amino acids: CASTPRINYEQYF. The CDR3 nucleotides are TGTGCCAGCACCCCCAGGATAAACTACGAGCAGTACTTC.

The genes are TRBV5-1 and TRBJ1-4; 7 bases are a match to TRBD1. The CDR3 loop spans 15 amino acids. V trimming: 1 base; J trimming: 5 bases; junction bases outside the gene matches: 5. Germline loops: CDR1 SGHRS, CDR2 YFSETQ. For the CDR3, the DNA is TGCGCCAGCAGCTTGAATTCAGGGGGGAATGAAAAACTGTTTTTT. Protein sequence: CASSLNSGGNEKLFF.

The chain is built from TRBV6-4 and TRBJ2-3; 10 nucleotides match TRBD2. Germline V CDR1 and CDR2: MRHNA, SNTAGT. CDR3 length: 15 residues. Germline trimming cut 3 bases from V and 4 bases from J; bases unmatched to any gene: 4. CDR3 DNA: TGTGCCAGCAGTGAATCAGCGGGGGGGCCAGATACGCAGTATTTT. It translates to CASSESAGGPDTQYF.

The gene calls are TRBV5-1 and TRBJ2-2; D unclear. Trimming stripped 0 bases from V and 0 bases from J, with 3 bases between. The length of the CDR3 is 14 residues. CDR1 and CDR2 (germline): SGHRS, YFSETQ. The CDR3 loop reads CASSLASNTGELFF. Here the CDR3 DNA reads TGCGCCAGCAGCTTGGCATCGAACACCGGGGAGCTGTTTTTT.

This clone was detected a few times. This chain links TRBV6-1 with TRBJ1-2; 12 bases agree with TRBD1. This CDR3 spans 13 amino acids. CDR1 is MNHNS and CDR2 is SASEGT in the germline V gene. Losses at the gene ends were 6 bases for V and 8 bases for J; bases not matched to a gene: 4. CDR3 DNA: TGTGCCAGCAGCCCTGGGACAGGGGGCGGCTACACCTTC. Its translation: CASSPGTGGGYTF.

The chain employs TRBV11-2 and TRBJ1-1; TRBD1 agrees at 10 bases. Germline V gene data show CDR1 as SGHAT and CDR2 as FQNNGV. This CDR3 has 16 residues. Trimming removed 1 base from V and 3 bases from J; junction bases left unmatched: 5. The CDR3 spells CASSLGTGGPYTEAFF. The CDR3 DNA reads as TGTGCCAGCAGCTTAGGGACAGGGGGGCCGTACACTGAAGCTTTCTTT. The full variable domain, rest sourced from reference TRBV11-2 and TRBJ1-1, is EAGVAQSPRYKIIEKRQSVAFWCNPISGHATLYWYQQILGQGPKLLIQFQNNGVVDDSQLPKDRFSAERLKGVDSTLKIQPAKLEDSAVYLCASSLGTGGPYTEAFFGQGTRLTVV.

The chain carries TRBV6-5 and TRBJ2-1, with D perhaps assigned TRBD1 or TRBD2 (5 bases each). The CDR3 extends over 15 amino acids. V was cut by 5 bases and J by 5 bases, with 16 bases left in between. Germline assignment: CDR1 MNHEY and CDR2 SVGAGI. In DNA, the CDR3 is TGTGCCAGCAGTACCGGGACCCCGGGAAACAATGAGCAGTTCTTC. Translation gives CASSTGTPGNNEQFF.

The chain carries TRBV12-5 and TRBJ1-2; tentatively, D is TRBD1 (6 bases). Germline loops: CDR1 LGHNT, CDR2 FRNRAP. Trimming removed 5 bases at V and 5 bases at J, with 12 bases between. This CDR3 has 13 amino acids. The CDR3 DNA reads TGTGCTAGTGGTGATGGACAGACGTATGGCTACACCTTC. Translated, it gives CASGDGQTYGYTF.

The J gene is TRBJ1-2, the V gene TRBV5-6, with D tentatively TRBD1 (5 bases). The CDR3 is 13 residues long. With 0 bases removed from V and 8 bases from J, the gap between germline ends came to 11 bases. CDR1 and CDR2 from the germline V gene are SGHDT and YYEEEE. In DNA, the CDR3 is TGTGCCAGCAGCTTGGTACAGGAGCGGGGCTACACCTTC. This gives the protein CASSLVQERGYTF.

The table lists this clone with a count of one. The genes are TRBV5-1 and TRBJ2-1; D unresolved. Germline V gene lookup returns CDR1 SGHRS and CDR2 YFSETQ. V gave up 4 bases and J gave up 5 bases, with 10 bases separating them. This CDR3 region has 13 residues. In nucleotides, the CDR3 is TGCGCCAGCAGCCTTAGAATTGACAATGAGCAGTTCTTC. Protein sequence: CASSLRIDNEQFF.

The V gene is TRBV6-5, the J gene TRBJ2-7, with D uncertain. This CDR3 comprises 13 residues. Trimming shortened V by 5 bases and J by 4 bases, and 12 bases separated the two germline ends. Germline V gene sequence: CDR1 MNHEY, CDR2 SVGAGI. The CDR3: CASSPDTTYEQYF. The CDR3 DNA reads TGTGCCAGCAGTCCAGACACTACTTACGAGCAGTACTTC.

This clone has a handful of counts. The DNA for the CDR3 is TGTGCCATCAGTGAGAGGACAGGGGTGTACGAGCAGTACTTC. Amino acids: CAISERTGVYEQYF. V usage is TRBV10-3 and J usage is TRBJ2-7; 9 bases map to TRBD1. V shed 2 bases, J shed 4 bases, and the junction held 3 bases outside the gene matches. This CDR3 has 14 amino acids. Germline CDR1 reads ENHRY; CDR2 reads SYGVKD.

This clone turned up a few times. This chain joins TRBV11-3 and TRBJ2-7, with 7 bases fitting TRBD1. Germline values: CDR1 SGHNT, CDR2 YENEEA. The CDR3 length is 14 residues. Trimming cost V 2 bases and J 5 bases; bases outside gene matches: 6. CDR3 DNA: TGTGCCAGCAGCTTAAATAGGGGGCAGGACGAGCAGTACTTC. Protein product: CASSLNRGQDEQYF.

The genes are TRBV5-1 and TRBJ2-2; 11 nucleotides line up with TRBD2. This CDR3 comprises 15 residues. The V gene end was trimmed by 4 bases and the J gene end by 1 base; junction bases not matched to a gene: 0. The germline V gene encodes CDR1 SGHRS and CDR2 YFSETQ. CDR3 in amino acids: CASSGTSGNTGELFF. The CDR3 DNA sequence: TGCGCCAGCAGCGGGACTAGCGGGAACACCGGGGAGCTGTTTTTT. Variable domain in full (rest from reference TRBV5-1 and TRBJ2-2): KAGVTQTPRYLIKTRGQQVTLSCSPISGHRSVSWYQQTPGQGLQFLFEYFSETQRNKGNFPGRFSGRQFSNSRSEMNVSTLELGDSALYLCASSGTSGNTGELFFGEGSRLTVL.

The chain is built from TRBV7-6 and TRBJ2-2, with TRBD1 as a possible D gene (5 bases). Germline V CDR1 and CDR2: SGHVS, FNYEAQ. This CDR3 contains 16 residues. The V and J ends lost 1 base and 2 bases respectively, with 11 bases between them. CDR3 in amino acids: CASSLGTRVNTGELFF. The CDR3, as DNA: TGTGCCAGCAGCTTAGGCACCAGGGTCAACACCGGGGAGCTGTTTTTT.

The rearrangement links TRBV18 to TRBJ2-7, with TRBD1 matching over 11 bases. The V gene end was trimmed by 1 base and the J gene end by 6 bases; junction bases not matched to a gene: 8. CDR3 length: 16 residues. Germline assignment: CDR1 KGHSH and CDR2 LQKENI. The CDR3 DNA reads TGTGCCAGCTCACCACGGCCATCGGGACAGGGGGGCGAGCAGTACTTC. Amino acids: CASSPRPSGQGGEQYF. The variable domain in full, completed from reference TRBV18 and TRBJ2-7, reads NAGVMQNPRHLVRRRGQEARLRCSPMKGHSHVYWYRQLPEEGLKFMVYLQKENIIDESGMPKERFSAEFPKEGPSILRIQQVVRGDSAAYFCASSPRPSGQGGEQYFGPGTRLTVT.

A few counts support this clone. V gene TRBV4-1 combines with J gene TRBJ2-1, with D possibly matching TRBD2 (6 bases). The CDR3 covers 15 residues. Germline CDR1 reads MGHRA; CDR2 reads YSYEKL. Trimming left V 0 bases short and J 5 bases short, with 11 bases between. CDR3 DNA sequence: TGCGCCAGCAGCCAAGAGGGACTCACGAACAATGAGCAGTTCTTC. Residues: CASSQEGLTNNEQFF.

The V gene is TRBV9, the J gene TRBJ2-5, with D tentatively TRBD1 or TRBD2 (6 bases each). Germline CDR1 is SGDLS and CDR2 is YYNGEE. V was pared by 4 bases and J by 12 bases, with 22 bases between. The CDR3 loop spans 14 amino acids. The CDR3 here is CASSPSDAGHLKYF. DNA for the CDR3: TGTGCCAGCAGCCCCTCCGATGCGGGACACCTGAAGTACTTC. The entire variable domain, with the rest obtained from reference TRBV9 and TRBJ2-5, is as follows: DSGVTQTPKHLITATGQRVTLRCSPRSGDLSVYWYQQSLDQGLQFLIQYYNGEERAKGNILERFSAQQFPDLHSELNLSSLELGDSALYFCASSPSDAGHLKYFGPGTRLLVL.

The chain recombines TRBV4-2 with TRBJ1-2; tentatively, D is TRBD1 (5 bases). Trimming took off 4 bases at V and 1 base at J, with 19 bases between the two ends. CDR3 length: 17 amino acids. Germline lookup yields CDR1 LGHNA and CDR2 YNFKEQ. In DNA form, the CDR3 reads TGTGCCAGCAGCCCACGGGGCGGGGTGACCCTTAACTATGGCTACACCTTC. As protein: CASSPRGGVTLNYGYTF.

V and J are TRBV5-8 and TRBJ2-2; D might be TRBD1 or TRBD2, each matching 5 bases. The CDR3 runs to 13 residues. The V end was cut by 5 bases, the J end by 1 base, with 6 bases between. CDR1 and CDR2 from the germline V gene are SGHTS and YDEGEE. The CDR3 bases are TGTGCCAGCAGGAGGGGGAACACCGGGGAGCTGTTTTTT. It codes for CASRRGNTGELFF.